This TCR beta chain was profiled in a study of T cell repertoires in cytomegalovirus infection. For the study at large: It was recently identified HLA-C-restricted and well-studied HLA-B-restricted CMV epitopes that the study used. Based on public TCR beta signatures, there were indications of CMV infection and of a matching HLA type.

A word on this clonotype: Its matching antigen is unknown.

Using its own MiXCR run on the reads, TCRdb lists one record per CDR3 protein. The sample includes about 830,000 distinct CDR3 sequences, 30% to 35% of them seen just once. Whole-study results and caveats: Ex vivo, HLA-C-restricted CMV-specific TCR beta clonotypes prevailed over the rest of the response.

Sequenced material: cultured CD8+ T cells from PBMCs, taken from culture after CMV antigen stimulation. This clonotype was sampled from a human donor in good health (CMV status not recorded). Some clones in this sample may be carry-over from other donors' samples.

The CDR3 sequence: CAISEPDRQETQYF. CDR3 sequence (DNA): TGTGCCATCAGTGAGCCGGACCGACAAGAGACCCAGTACTTC. V usage is TRBV10-3 and J usage is TRBJ2-5; D gene unclear. Germline V lookup: CDR1 ENHRY, CDR2 SYGVKD. V lost 2 bases to trimming and J lost 2 bases, with 9 bases between them. The CDR3 runs to 14 residues.